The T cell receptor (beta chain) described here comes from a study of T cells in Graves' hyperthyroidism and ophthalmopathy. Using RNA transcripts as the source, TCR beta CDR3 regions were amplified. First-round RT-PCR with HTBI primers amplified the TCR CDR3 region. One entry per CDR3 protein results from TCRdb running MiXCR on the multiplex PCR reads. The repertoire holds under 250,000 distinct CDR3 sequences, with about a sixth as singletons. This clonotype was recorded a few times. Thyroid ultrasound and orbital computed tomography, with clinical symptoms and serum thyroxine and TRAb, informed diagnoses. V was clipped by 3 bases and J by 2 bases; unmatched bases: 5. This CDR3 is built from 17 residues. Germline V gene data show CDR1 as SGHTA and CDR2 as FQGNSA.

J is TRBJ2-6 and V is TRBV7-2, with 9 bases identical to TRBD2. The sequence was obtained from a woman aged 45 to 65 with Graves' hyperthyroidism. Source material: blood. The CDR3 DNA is TGTGCCAGCAGCTTTTCTGGCGGGAGGGCTGGGGCCAACGTCCTGACTTTC. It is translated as CASSFSGGRAGANVLTF.